Shown below are 21 T cell receptor beta chains from a single sample sequenced in a study of blood T cell repertoires in COVID-19. Measured with immunoSEQ multiplex PCR; TCRdb has only the in-frame clones, and not every one. The repertoire has about 58,000 clones, around nine tenths of them found once; the top ten carry about a fifth. Material for sequencing was peripheral blood. The receptors stem from a woman in her fifties or sixties with active or convalescent COVID-19.

The V gene is TRBV19, the J gene TRBJ2-5; 9 nucleotides agree with TRBD1. V gave up 4 bases and J gave up 2 bases; unmatched junction bases: 5. The CDR3 covers 15 residues. The germline V gene encodes CDR1 LNHDA and CDR2 SQIVND (reference sequence). This CDR3 reads CASSTWDREQETQYF. For the CDR3, the DNA is TGTGCCAGTAGTACCTGGGACAGGGAGCAAGAGACCCAGTACTTC.

This chain joins TRBV19 and TRBJ2-7, with D perhaps TRBD2 (6 bases). Germline V gene lookup returns CDR1 LNHDA and CDR2 SQIVND (reference sequence). V was trimmed by 6 bases and J by 2 bases, leaving 14 bases between them. The CDR3 extends over 14 amino acids. CDR3 sequence reads: CASSAGSSTYEQYF. The CDR3 nucleotides read TGTGCCAGTAGCGCCGGGAGCTCGACCTACGAGCAGTACTTC.

The V call is TRBV5-4, the J call TRBJ1-1; unclear D gene. The V gene lost 1 base and the J gene lost 1 base, with 8 bases spanning the gap. The CDR3 consists of 14 residues. Germline V CDR1 and CDR2: SGHNT, YYREEE (reference sequence). CDR3 sequence: CASSLSRGNTEAFF. As DNA, the CDR3 is TGTGCCAGCAGCTTGTCCCGCGGGAACACTGAAGCTTTCTTT.

This rearrangement joins TRBV2 to TRBJ1-2; 7 bases line up with TRBD1. Germline trimming cut 7 bases from V and 8 bases from J; bases unmatched to any gene: 25. Germline V CDR1 and CDR2: SNHLY, FYNNEI. CDR3 length equals 18 residues. CDR3: CASTTLTLGRGPGEGYTF. CDR3 DNA: TGTGCCAGCACAACCTTGACCCTCGGGAGGGGGCCGGGAGAGGGCTACACCTTC.

This CDR3 reads CASSSLRLVHEQYF. The DNA of the CDR3 is TGTGCCAGCAGCTCCCTTCGACTAGTCCACGAGCAGTACTTC. This chain joins TRBV7-8 and TRBJ2-7, with D maybe TRBD2 (6 bases). CDR1 is SGHVS, CDR2 FQNEAQ, per germline. CDR3 length: 14 residues. Trimming pared 4 bases from V and 5 bases from J, leaving 15 bases between.

As to this clone: No DNA is shown, since the ends of the CDR3 on it are uncertain; the CDR3 is the one TCRdb lists. The chain uses TRBV11-2 and TRBJ1-1; the table's D call of TRBD1 was not tested on the DNA. The CDR3 has 11 residues if both end residues are counted. Germline V gives CDR1 SGHAT, CDR2 FQNNGV. CDR3 loop: CASSFGTGTFF.

This clone was observed once. This chain uses TRBV15 with TRBJ1-2; 8 nucleotides align to TRBD1. CDR1 is LNHNV, CDR2 YYDKDF, per germline (reference sequence). The CDR3 is 17 residues long. J gave up 2 bases and V 1 base, and 9 bases lay outside the gene matches. CDR3 loop: CATSRALAGGGNYGYTF. The DNA of the CDR3 is TGTGCCACCAGCAGAGCTCTGGCAGGGGGCGGAAACTATGGCTACACCTTC.

This clone occurred a few times. This chain links TRBV18 with TRBJ2-6; 8 bases fit TRBD1. Germline V lookup: CDR1 KGHSH, CDR2 LQKENI. The CDR3 covers 17 residues. J was trimmed by 0 bases and V by 6 bases; bases with no gene match: 7. The CDR3 nucleotides are TGTGCCAGCTCCCCGGGACAGGAGTTCTCTGGGGCCAACGTCCTGACTTTC. This gives the protein CASSPGQEFSGANVLTF.

In the case of this clone: Germline is not matched at one junction end, which may reflect a read error. The chain employs TRBV7-8 and TRBJ2-7, with TRBD2 matching over 10 bases. The germline gives CDR1 SGHVS, CDR2 FQNEAQ. This CDR3 contains 17 residues. CDR3 sequence reads: CVSSFGLAGVASYEQYF. CDR3 in DNA: TGTGTCAGCAGCTTTGGGCTAGCGGGAGTCGCCTCCTACGAGCAGTACTTC.

V usage is TRBV5-1 and J usage is TRBJ1-6, with 8 bases matching TRBD1. After removal of 0 bases from V and 5 bases from J, the junction contained 1 base not matched to a gene. Germline V gene sequence: CDR1 SGHRS, CDR2 YFSETQ. CDR3 length equals 15 residues. The CDR3 sequence is CASSLGDRHNSPLHF. The CDR3 DNA reads TGCGCCAGCAGCTTGGGGGACAGGCATAATTCACCCCTCCACTTT.

This clone was seen a single time. The chain employs TRBV21-1 and TRBJ1-5; no DNA check was done on the table's D call, TRBD1. TRBV21-1 is a pseudogene. The CDR3 is made up of 16 amino acids. The CDR3 DNA follows: TGTGCCAGCAGCAAGTACGGAAAAAGGGGGCATCAGCCCCAGCATTTT. The encoded protein is CASSKYGKRGHQPQHF.

The chain joins TRBV11-2 to TRBJ2-5; 8 nucleotides align to TRBD2. Trimming took 1 base from V and 1 from J; bases not matched to a gene: 5. The CDR3 runs 16 residues. Germline loops: CDR1 SGHAT, CDR2 FQNNGV. The CDR3 DNA reads as TGTGCCAGCAGCTTAGGAGGTAGCGGGGTCCAAGAGACCCAGTACTTC. Translation: CASSLGGSGVQETQYF.

This clone was found once. The J gene is TRBJ2-5, the V gene TRBV12-3 or TRBV12-4; D might be TRBD1 (6 bases). Trimming stripped 7 bases from V and 4 bases from J, with 13 bases between. The CDR3 length is 13 residues. CDR3 DNA sequence: TGTGCCAGCACGAACAGGGTACCAGAGACCCAGTACTTC. Translation gives CASTNRVPETQYF.

The chain has TRBV2 and TRBJ1-1, with D hard to call. CDR3 size: 15 residues. V lost 3 bases to trimming and J lost 5 bases, with 16 bases between them. Germline CDR1 is SNHLY and CDR2 is FYNNEI. CDR3 sequence: CASSEVRVVRTEAFF. DNA for the CDR3: TGTGCCAGCAGTGAGGTCCGAGTCGTTCGGACTGAAGCTTTCTTT.

This clone was observed a handful of times. The chain is built from TRBV27 and TRBJ2-7, with D possibly TRBD2 on 5 matching bases. V lost 2 bases and J lost 10, with 21 bases in between. The CDR3 extends over 15 amino acids. The germline gives CDR1 MNHEY, CDR2 SMNVEV (reference sequence). CDR3 sequence (DNA): TGTGCCAGCAGTTTACAACGGGGAAGATCGATACTACAGTACTTC. Translating it yields CASSLQRGRSILQYF.

The CDR3 nucleotides are TGCGCCAGCTCCGGGACTAGCGGGACAGTCCAAGAGACCCAGTACTTC. Translated, it gives CASSGTSGTVQETQYF. V is TRBV5-1 and J is TRBJ2-5, with 13 bases lining up with TRBD2. Losses at the gene ends were 7 bases for V and 1 base for J; bases not matched to a gene: 7. The CDR3 runs 16 residues. Looked up from germline, CDR1 is SGHRS and CDR2 is YFSETQ.

The chain links TRBV19 to TRBJ1-2, with 7 bases lining up with TRBD1. CDR1 is LNHDA, CDR2 SQIVND, per germline (reference sequence). J was trimmed by 6 bases and V by 0 bases; bases with no gene match: 7. This CDR3 contains 15 residues. CDR3 nucleotide sequence: TGTGCCAGTAGTATAGAATCGACAGGGTGGGATGGCTACACCTTC. Its protein product is CASSIESTGWDGYTF.

The sample holds a few counts of this clone. The genes are TRBV29-1 and TRBJ2-1, with TRBD1 matching over 12 bases. CDR3 length: 14 amino acids. The germline gives CDR1 SQVTM, CDR2 ANQGSEA. The V and J ends lost 3 bases and 9 bases, in that order; junction bases with no gene match: 6. The CDR3: CSVEGQGAVGEQFF. The CDR3 DNA sequence: TGCAGCGTTGAGGGACAGGGGGCTGTGGGTGAGCAGTTCTTC.

A few counts support this clone. The chain employs TRBV5-5 and TRBJ2-7; 8 nucleotides match TRBD1. V lost 6 bases to trimming and J lost 0 bases; unmatched junction nucleotides: 8. Per the germline V gene, CDR1 is SGHKS and CDR2 is YYEKEE (reference sequence). This CDR3 spans 15 amino acids. In nucleotides, the CDR3 is TGTGCCAGCAACCGCGGACAGGGACTCTCCTACGAGCAGTACTTC. It codes for CASNRGQGLSYEQYF.

The genes are TRBV6-5 and TRBJ2-1, with TRBD2 matching 8 bases. The CDR3 loop spans 14 amino acids. Germline values: CDR1 MNHEY, CDR2 SVGAGI. Germline trimming cut 5 bases from V and 6 bases from J; bases unmatched to any gene: 6. The CDR3 region is CASSRTTSANEQFF. CDR3 bases: TGTGCCAGCAGTAGAACGACTAGCGCCAATGAGCAGTTCTTC.

The rearrangement joins TRBV5-1 to TRBJ2-5; 7 bases align to TRBD1. Germline V gene data show CDR1 as SGHRS and CDR2 as YFSETQ. This CDR3 is built from 14 residues. The V segment lost 2 bases and the J segment 5 bases; nucleotides outside the gene matches: 6. The CDR3 DNA follows: TGCGCCAGCAGCTTCGGACAGGAGTGGGAGACCCAGTACTTC. Translating it yields CASSFGQEWETQYF.